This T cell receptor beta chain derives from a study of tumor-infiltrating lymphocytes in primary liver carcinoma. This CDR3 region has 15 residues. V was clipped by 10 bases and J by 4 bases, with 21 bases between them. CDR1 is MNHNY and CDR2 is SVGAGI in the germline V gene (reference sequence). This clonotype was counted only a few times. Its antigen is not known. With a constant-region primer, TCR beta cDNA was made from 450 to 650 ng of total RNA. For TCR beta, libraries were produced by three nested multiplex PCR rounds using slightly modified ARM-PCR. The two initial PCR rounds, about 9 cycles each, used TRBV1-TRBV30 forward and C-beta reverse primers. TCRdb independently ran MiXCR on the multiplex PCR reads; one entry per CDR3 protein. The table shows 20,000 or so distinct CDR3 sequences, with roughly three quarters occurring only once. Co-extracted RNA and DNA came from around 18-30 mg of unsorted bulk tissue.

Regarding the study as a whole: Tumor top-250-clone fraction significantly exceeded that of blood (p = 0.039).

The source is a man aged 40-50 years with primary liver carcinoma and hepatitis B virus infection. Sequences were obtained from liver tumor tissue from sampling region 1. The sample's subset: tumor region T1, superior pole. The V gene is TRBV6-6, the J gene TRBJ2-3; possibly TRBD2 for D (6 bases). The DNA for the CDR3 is TGTGCCAACGGCCACGGGACTTACATCCCAGATACGCAGTATTTT. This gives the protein CANGHGTYIPDTQYF.